This T cell receptor beta chain emerged from a study of regulatory T cells in long-lasting Graves disease. This CDR3 spans 15 amino acids. Germline-derived CDR1 and CDR2 are MNHEY and SMNVEV (reference sequence). V was cut by 6 bases and J by 0 bases, with 15 bases left in between. This clonotype was observed many times. Its specificity is unknown. iRepertoire HTBI primers and Arm-PCR of CDR3 regions built TCR beta libraries. Each CDR3 protein gets one entry after TCRdb re-called the multiplex PCR reads with MiXCR. Of about 620,000 distinct CDR3 sequences detected, approximately 15% appear once; the ten largest clones hold approximately 20%. General study results and limits: TCR diversity was lower in persistent than newly diagnosed Graves' disease.

Indicated time point: newly diagnosed GD, antithyroid drugs for less than 3 months. The TCR library used RNA extracted from PBMCs. A further study also used this sample, focusing on T cells in Graves' hyperthyroidism and ophthalmopathy.

This clonotype was obtained from a woman younger than 45 with Graves disease. The sample in question was peripheral blood mononuclear cells (PBMCs), obtained at new diagnosis, from a patient treated with antithyroid drugs. The rearrangement links TRBV27 to TRBJ2-7, with a weak D call TRBD1 (6 bases). CDR3 region: CASSQKTGDSYEQYF. The CDR3 coding sequence is TGTGCCAGCAGCCAAAAGACAGGAGACTCCTACGAGCAGTACTTC.